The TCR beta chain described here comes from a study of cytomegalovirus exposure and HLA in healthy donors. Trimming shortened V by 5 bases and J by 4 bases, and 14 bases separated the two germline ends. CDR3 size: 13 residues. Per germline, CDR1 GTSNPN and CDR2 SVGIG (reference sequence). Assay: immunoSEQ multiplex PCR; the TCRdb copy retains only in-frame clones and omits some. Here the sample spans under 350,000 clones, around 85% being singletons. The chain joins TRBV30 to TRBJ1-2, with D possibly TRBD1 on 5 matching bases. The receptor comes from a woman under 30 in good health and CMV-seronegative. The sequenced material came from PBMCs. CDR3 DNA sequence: TGTGCCTGGTCTGGGGGGAGATCCTATGGCTACACCTTC. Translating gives CAWSGGRSYGYTF.